This entry lists 30 T cell receptor beta chains sequenced from one sample in a study of Ad26.COV2.S vaccination and SARS-CoV-2 variants. Treatment noted: 15 to 20 received Ad26.COV2.S at low or high dose, single or two shots; 5 received placebo; per-sample allocation not given. The samples were gathered on day 63 after the first injection of vaccine or placebo. The table came from immunoSEQ multiplex PCR; TCRdb's copy has only in-frame clones and leaves some out. Of some 320,000 clones in the sample, more than 70% were seen once. This specimen was peripheral blood, taken in a trial of Ad26.COV2.S vaccine versus placebo. All receptors derive from a person between 18 and 65 years old who received the Ad26.COV2.S COVID-19 vaccine or a placebo.

J is TRBJ2-6 and V is TRBV27; D ambiguous. The V gene's germline CDR1 is MNHEY and CDR2 SMNVEV (reference sequence). The CDR3 consists of 16 residues. Trimming removed 7 bases at V and 0 bases at J, with 13 bases between. The CDR3 DNA follows: TGTGCCAGCACCTCTTCACAAGACTCTGGGGCCAACGTCCTGACTTTC. Amino acid sequence: CASTSSQDSGANVLTF.

In this sample, this clone turned up once. This CDR3 reads CAWRGGQSQPQHF. In DNA form, the CDR3 reads TGTGCCTGGAGGGGGGGCCAGAGTCAGCCCCAGCATTTT. The chain is built from TRBV30 and TRBJ1-5; tentative D call: TRBD1 (6 bases). V lost 3 bases and J lost 6, with 12 bases in between. This CDR3 has 13 amino acids. Germline V gene sequence: CDR1 GTSNPN, CDR2 SVGIG (reference sequence).

The rearrangement uses TRBV30 and TRBJ1-2, with D hard to call. The CDR3 totals 14 residues. V was trimmed by 4 bases and J by 2 bases, leaving 14 bases between them. Germline CDR1 is GTSNPN and CDR2 is SVGIG (reference sequence). CDR3 residues: CAWKGRSVNYGYTF. For the CDR3, the DNA is TGTGCCTGGAAAGGGCGCTCAGTGAACTATGGCTACACCTTC.

The chain has TRBV19 and TRBJ2-2; D might be TRBD1 or TRBD2, each matching 5 bases. Trimming removed 5 bases from V and 0 bases from J, with 7 bases in between. This CDR3 contains 14 residues. Germline values: CDR1 LNHDA, CDR2 SQIVND (reference sequence). The CDR3 region is CASSRDPNTGELFF. DNA of the CDR3: TGTGCCAGTAGTCGGGACCCGAACACCGGGGAGCTGTTTTTT.

The V and J genes are TRBV7-2 and TRBJ2-7; the D is unclear. CDR1 and CDR2 from the germline V gene are SGHTA and FQGNSA. The V gene lost 5 bases and the J gene lost 7 bases, with 9 bases spanning the gap. The CDR3 is made up of 11 amino acids. CDR3 in DNA: TGTGCCAGCAGCCCCGGCCGGGAGCAGTACTTC. Its protein is CASSPGREQYF.

This clone has just a few counts. CDR3 in DNA: TGTGCCAGCAGCTTAGTATTGGTGGTTAGCAATCAGCCCCAGCATTTT. Residues: CASSLVLVVSNQPQHF. The gene calls are TRBV7-2 and TRBJ1-5, with unresolved D. The CDR3 extends over 16 amino acids. V lost 1 base, J lost 0 bases, and 10 bases lay in between. From germline, CDR1 is SGHTA and CDR2 FQGNSA. Full variable domain (rest looked up from reference TRBV7-2 and TRBJ1-5): GAGVSQSPSNKVTEKGKDVELRCDPISGHTALYWYRQSLGQGLEFLIYFQGNSAPDKSGLPSDRFSAERTGGSVSTLTIQRTQQEDSAVYLCASSLVLVVSNQPQHFGDGTRLSIL.

This clone has a handful of counts. The V gene is TRBV4-3, the J gene TRBJ1-4; 7 nucleotides agree with TRBD1. The germline gives CDR1 LGHNA, CDR2 YSLEER. J was trimmed by 7 bases and V by 1 base; bases with no gene match: 9. CDR3 length equals 16 residues. CDR3 amino acids: CASSQGEGTAAEKLFF. CDR3 DNA: TGCGCCAGCAGCCAAGGGGAGGGGACAGCGGCTGAAAAACTGTTTTTT.

The rearrangement joins TRBV18 to TRBJ1-2, with 9 bases that match TRBD1. V lost 5 bases to trimming and J lost 6 bases; unmatched junction nucleotides: 4. The length of the CDR3 is 13 residues. The germline V gene has CDR1 KGHSH and CDR2 LQKENI. CDR3 coding DNA: TGTGCCAGCTCATCGGGGGACAGGGATGGCTACACCTTC. This gives the protein CASSSGDRDGYTF.

This clone was observed once. V gene TRBV20-1 combines with J gene TRBJ1-2, with D possibly matching TRBD1 (5 bases). Germline values: CDR1 DFQATT, CDR2 SNEGSKA (reference sequence). V was trimmed by 7 bases and J by 6 bases, leaving 12 bases between them. This CDR3 has 11 residues. CDR3 nucleotide sequence: TGCAGTGTCGAGGCGGGGGATGGCTACACCTTC. This translates into CSVEAGDGYTF.

This chain joins TRBV2 and TRBJ1-6; no clear D. The ends were cut back, 4 bases at V and 7 bases at J, with 11 bases in the middle. The CDR3 length is 14 residues. Germline V gene data show CDR1 as SNHLY and CDR2 as FYNNEI. The CDR3 DNA reads TGTGCCAGCAGTGCATCACGGGGAAATTCACCCCTCCACTTT. Protein sequence: CASSASRGNSPLHF.

This sequence joins TRBV7-8 and TRBJ2-3; D gene unclear. This CDR3 is 13 amino acids long. Germline V gene data show CDR1 as SGHVS and CDR2 as FQNEAQ. V was cut by 6 bases and J by 4 bases, with 11 bases left in between. The CDR3 sequence is CASSRELADTQYF. The CDR3 nucleotides are TGTGCCAGCAGTCGAGAGCTCGCAGATACGCAGTATTTT.

The V gene is TRBV6-2 or TRBV6-3, the J gene TRBJ2-5; no clear D. Per the germline V gene, CDR1 is MNHEY and CDR2 is SVGEGT. The CDR3 loop spans 13 amino acids. Between the trimmed V and J ends, which lost 1 base and 5 bases, there was a span of 8 bases. The CDR3 region is CASSYYALETQYF. In DNA form, the CDR3 reads TGTGCCAGCAGTTACTATGCTTTGGAGACCCAGTACTTC.

The chain uses TRBV6-5 and TRBJ1-4, with a weak D call TRBD1 (6 bases). CDR1 is MNHEY and CDR2 is SVGAGI in the germline V gene. CDR3 length: 15 residues. V was trimmed by 6 bases and J by 1 base, leaving 12 bases between them. The CDR3 sequence is CASSLLRGTNEKLFF. CDR3 bases: TGTGCCAGCAGCTTGCTCAGGGGAACTAATGAAAAACTGTTTTTT.

The chain joins TRBV18 to TRBJ2-5; TRBD1 matches 7 bases. CDR3 length: 15 residues. The V gene's germline CDR1 is KGHSH and CDR2 LQKENI. V lost 3 bases and J lost 1; bases outside the gene matches: 5. The DNA for the CDR3 is TGTGCCAGCTCACCTGAACAGGGGCCCCAAGAGACCCAGTACTTC. Translated, it gives CASSPEQGPQETQYF.

In this sample, this clone turned up once. The chain links TRBV10-3 to TRBJ2-6; the D is unclear. The CDR3 has 11 residues. Germline loops: CDR1 ENHRY, CDR2 SYGVKD. Trimming left V 8 bases short and J 1 base short, with 0 bases between. The CDR3 DNA is TGTGCCATCTCTGGGGCCAACGTCCTGACTTTC. Amino acid sequence: CAISGANVLTF.

This clone appeared a single time. The chain employs TRBV7-6 and TRBJ2-6; D may be TRBD2 (5 bases). This CDR3 is 16 amino acids long. Trimming left V 4 bases short and J 4 bases short, with 14 bases between. Germline V lookup: CDR1 SGHVS, CDR2 FNYEAQ. The CDR3 DNA follows: TGTGCCAGCAGCTCGGGAACGCGTCCCGGGGCCAACGTCCTGACTTTC. Translating it yields CASSSGTRPGANVLTF.

This clone was recorded once. This CDR3 reads CASRIIGSTGELFF. The CDR3, as DNA: TGCGCCAGCAGAATTATAGGGAGTACCGGGGAGCTGTTTTTT. The genes are TRBV5-1 and TRBJ2-2; D perhaps matches TRBD2 (5 bases). CDR1 is SGHRS, CDR2 YFSETQ, per germline. The CDR3 spans 14 residues. Deletions cut 5 bases from V and 5 bases from J, with 13 bases between.

The sample holds one count of this clone. The chain combines TRBV7-9 with TRBJ2-2; 7 bases agree with TRBD1. Trimming took 4 bases from V and 1 from J; bases not matched to a gene: 6. The CDR3 runs 16 residues. Germline V gene data show CDR1 as SEHNR and CDR2 as FQNEAQ (reference sequence). For the CDR3, the DNA is TGTGCCAGCAGCTCCCAGACAGGGAAGAACACCGGGGAGCTGTTTTTT. This encodes CASSSQTGKNTGELFF.

The chain links TRBV5-8 to TRBJ1-1; 7 nucleotides match TRBD1. The germline V gene has CDR1 SGHTS and CDR2 YDEGEE. The CDR3 length is 14 residues. After removal of 4 bases from V and 1 base from J, the junction contained 4 bases not matched to a gene. The CDR3, as DNA: TGTGCCAGCAGCACGCGGACAGGGAACACTGAAGCTTTCTTT. It codes for CASSTRTGNTEAFF.

This chain links TRBV29-1 with TRBJ1-5; 11 nucleotides line up with TRBD1. There are 14 residues in the CDR3. The germline gives CDR1 SQVTM, CDR2 ANQGSEA. Germline trimming cut 7 bases from V and 4 bases from J; bases unmatched to any gene: 6. In DNA form, the CDR3 reads TGCAGCGCCGGGGGGACAGGGGGGAATCAGCCCCAGCATTTT. It yields the protein CSAGGTGGNQPQHF.

This clone was detected only a few times. The junction departs from germline at one end; a sequencing error may be responsible. This chain links TRBV7-7 with TRBJ1-6, with a weak D call TRBD1 (6 bases). This CDR3 is built from 18 residues. CDR1 is SSHAT and CDR2 is FNYEAQ in the germline V gene (reference sequence). In DNA form, the CDR3 reads TGTGCTAGCAGCTTAGTTGGGGGCCCAGGACAGAATAATTCACCCCTCCACTTT. It specifies CASSLVGGPGQNNSPLHF. The full variable domain, completed using reference TRBV7-7 and TRBJ1-6, is GAGVSQSPRYKVTKRGQDVTLRCDPISSHATLYWYQQALGQGPEFLTYFNYEAQPDKSGLPSDRFSAERPEGSISTLTIQRTEQRDSAMYRCASSLVGGPGQNNSPLHFGNGTRLTVT.

Turning to this clone: The identical CDR3 is also encoded by other nucleotide sequences in the sample. This chain connects TRBV6-5 to TRBJ1-3, with D tentatively TRBD1 (5 bases). Germline V gene lookup returns CDR1 MNHEY and CDR2 SVGAGI. Trimming stripped 5 bases from V and 0 bases from J, with 5 bases between. This CDR3 has 13 amino acids. CDR3 nucleotide sequence: TGTGCCAGCAGTAGGGGCTCTGGAAACACCATATATTTT. This encodes CASSRGSGNTIYF.

The J gene is TRBJ2-3, the V gene TRBV5-1; a weak D match, TRBD2 (5 bases). Per germline, CDR1 SGHRS and CDR2 YFSETQ. V lost 0 bases, J lost 5 bases, and 10 bases lay in between. The CDR3 sequence is 14 residues long. The CDR3 region is CASSLDLARDTQYF. In DNA, the CDR3 is TGCGCCAGCAGCTTGGATTTAGCGAGAGATACGCAGTATTTT.

V and J are TRBV21-1 and TRBJ1-2; the tabulated D call, TRBD1, remains unverified against the DNA. TRBV21-1 is reported as a pseudogene. CDR3 length equals 15 residues. Here the CDR3 DNA reads TGTGCCAGCAGCAAAGCGGGACAGGGGGCCTATGGCTACACCTTC. It yields the protein CASSKAGQGAYGYTF.

J is TRBJ2-5 and V is TRBV9; no clear D. This CDR3 is 15 amino acids long. The V end was cut by 0 bases, the J end by 5 bases, with 14 bases between. Germline CDR1 reads SGDLS; CDR2 reads YYNGEE. CDR3 DNA: TGTGCCAGCAGCGTAGGTGACCTACTATGGGAGACCCAGTACTTC. Protein: CASSVGDLLWETQYF. Filled out from reference TRBV9 and TRBJ2-5, the complete variable domain reads DSGVTQTPKHLITATGQRVTLRCSPRSGDLSVYWYQQSLDQGLQFLIQYYNGEERAKGNILERFSAQQFPDLHSELNLSSLELGDSALYFCASSVGDLLWETQYFGPGTRLLVL.

This clone was counted only a few times. CDR3 DNA sequence: TGTGCCAGCAGCCGGGACGGACGAGTCTACGAGCAGTACTTC. It encodes CASSRDGRVYEQYF. The gene calls are TRBV5-4 and TRBJ2-7; D is perhaps TRBD1 or TRBD2 (5 bases each). The V and J ends lost 4 bases and 3 bases respectively, with 14 bases between them. Germline V gene sequence: CDR1 SGHNT, CDR2 YYREEE (reference sequence). The CDR3 extends over 14 amino acids. Together with reference TRBV5-4 and TRBJ2-7, the CDR3 gives the full variable domain: ETGVTQSPTHLIKTRGQQVTLRCSSQSGHNTVSWYQQALGQGPQFIFQYYREEENGRGNFPPRFSGLQFPNYSSELNVNALELDDSALYLCASSRDGRVYEQYFGPGTRLTVT.

The chain carries TRBV18 and TRBJ1-2; 8 bases fit TRBD1. Losses at the gene ends were 3 bases for V and 8 bases for J; bases not matched to a gene: 8. Germline loops: CDR1 KGHSH, CDR2 LQKENI. CDR3 size: 14 residues. The CDR3 coding sequence is TGTGCCAGCTCACCTCAAGGACAGGGTGGAGGCTACACCTTC. It is translated as CASSPQGQGGGYTF.

The J gene is TRBJ2-1, the V gene TRBV6-2 or TRBV6-3, with 8 bases that match TRBD1. V lost 5 bases, J lost 0 bases, and 6 bases stayed unmatched. Germline assignment: CDR1 MNHEY and CDR2 SVGEGT. The CDR3 is 16 amino acids. The CDR3 nucleotides read TGTGCCAGCAGTATTACCGGGACAGGCTCCTACAATGAGCAGTTCTTC. Translating gives CASSITGTGSYNEQFF.

The V call is TRBV7-2, the J call TRBJ2-5; no clear D gene. The CDR3 has 13 amino acids. In germline, CDR1 is SGHTA, CDR2 FQGNSA. V was shortened by 5 bases and J by 0 bases, with 7 bases between the two germline ends. The CDR3 sequence is CASSTTHQETQYF. CDR3 coding DNA: TGTGCCAGCAGCACCACCCACCAAGAGACCCAGTACTTC.

The chain is built from TRBV10-3 and TRBJ1-2; no clear D. V lost 4 bases and J 5 bases, leaving 14 bases between the germline ends. Germline V gene data show CDR1 as ENHRY and CDR2 as SYGVKD. The CDR3 is made up of 14 amino acids. This CDR3 reads CAISVALRDYGYTF. DNA for the CDR3: TGTGCCATCAGTGTCGCCCTTCGGGATTATGGCTACACCTTC.